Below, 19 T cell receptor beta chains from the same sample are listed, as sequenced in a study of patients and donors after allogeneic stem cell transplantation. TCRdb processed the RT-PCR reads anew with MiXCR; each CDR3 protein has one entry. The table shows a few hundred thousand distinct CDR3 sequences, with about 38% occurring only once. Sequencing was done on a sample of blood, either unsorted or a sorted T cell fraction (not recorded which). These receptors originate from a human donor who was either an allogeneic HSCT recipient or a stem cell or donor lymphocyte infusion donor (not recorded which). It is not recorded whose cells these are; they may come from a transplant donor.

In DNA, the CDR3 is TGCGCCAGCAGCTTGGACAGCTCCTATGGCTACACCTTC. Residues: CASSLDSSYGYTF. V gene TRBV5-1 combines with J gene TRBJ1-2; no reliable D call. The CDR3 loop spans 13 amino acids. The V end was cut by 0 bases, the J end by 4 bases, with 7 bases between. Germline CDR1 reads SGHRS; CDR2 reads YFSETQ. Combining the CDR3 with reference TRBV5-1 and TRBJ1-2 gives the whole variable domain KAGVTQTPRYLIKTRGQQVTLSCSPISGHRSVSWYQQTPGQGLQFLFEYFSETQRNKGNFPGRFSGRQFSNSRSEMNVSTLELGDSALYLCASSLDSSYGYTFGSGTRLTVV.

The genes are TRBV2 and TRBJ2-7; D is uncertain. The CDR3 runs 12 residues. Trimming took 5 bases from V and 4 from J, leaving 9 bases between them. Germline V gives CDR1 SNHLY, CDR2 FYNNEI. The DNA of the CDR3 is TGTGCCAGCAGTCCCGCCCTATACGAGCAGTACTTC. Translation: CASSPALYEQYF.

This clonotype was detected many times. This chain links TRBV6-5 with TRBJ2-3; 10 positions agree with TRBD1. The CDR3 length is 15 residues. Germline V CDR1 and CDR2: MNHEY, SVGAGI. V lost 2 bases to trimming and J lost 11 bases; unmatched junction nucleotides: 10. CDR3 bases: TGTGCCAGCAGTTACCAACCGGGACAGGGGATCGGGCAGTATTTT. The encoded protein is CASSYQPGQGIGQYF.

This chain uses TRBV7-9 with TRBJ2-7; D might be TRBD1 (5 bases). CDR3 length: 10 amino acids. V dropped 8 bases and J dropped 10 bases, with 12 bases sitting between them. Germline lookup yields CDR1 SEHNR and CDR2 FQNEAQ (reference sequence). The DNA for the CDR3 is TGTGCCAGCGGGGCGGATGGCCAGTACTTC. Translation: CASGADGQYF.

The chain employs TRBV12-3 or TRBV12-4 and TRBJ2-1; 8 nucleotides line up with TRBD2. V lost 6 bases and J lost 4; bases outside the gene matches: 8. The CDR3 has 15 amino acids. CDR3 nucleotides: TGTGCCAGCAGACCCGGGGGGGCACGGTACAATGAGCAGTTCTTC. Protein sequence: CASRPGGARYNEQFF.

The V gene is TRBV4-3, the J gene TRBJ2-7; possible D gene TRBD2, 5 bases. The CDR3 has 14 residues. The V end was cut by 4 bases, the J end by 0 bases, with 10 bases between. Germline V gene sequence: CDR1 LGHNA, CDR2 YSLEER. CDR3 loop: CASSLAINSYEQYF. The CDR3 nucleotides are TGCGCCAGCAGCCTAGCGATCAACTCCTACGAGCAGTACTTC.

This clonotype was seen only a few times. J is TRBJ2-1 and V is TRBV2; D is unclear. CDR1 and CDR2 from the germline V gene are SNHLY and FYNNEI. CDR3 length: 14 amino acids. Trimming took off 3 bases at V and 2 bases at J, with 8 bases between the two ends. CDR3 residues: CASSENAAYNEQFF. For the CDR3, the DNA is TGTGCCAGCAGTGAGAACGCAGCCTACAATGAGCAGTTCTTC.

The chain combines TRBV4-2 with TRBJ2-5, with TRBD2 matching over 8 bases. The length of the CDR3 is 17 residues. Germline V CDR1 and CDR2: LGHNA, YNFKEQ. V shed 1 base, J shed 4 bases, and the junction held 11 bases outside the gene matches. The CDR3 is CASSQGNFRGGVETQYF. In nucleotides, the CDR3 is TGTGCCAGCAGCCAAGGGAATTTTCGGGGGGGCGTAGAGACCCAGTACTTC.

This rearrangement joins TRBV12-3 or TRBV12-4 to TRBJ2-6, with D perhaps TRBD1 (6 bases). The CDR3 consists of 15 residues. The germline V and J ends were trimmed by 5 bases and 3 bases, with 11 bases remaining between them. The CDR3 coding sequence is TGTGCCAGCAGTCGTAACAGGGTTGGGGCCAACGTCCTGACTTTC. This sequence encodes CASSRNRVGANVLTF.

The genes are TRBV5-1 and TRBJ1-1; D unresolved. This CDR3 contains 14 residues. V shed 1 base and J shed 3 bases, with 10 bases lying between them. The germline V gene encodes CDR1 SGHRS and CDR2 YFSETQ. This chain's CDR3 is CASSLSWTDTEAFF. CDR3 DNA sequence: TGCGCCAGCAGCTTGTCTTGGACGGACACTGAAGCTTTCTTT.

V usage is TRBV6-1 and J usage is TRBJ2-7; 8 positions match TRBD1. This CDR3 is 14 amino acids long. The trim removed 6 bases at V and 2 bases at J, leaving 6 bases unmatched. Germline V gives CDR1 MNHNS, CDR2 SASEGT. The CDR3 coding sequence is TGTGCCAGCAGCACGGGACAGGCCCCCTACGAGCAGTACTTC. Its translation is CASSTGQAPYEQYF.

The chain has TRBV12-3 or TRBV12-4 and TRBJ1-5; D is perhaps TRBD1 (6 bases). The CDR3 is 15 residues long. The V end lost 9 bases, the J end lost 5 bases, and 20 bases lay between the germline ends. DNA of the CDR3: TGTGCCAGTAATCCTGGGGGACAAGGTTATCAGCCCCAGCATTTT. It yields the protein CASNPGGQGYQPQHF.

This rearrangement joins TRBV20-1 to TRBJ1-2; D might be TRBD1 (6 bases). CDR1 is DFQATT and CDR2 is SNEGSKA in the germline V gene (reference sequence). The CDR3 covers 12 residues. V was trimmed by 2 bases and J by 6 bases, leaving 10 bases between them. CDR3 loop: CSARSHRDGYTF. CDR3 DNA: TGCAGTGCTAGATCACACAGGGATGGCTACACCTTC.

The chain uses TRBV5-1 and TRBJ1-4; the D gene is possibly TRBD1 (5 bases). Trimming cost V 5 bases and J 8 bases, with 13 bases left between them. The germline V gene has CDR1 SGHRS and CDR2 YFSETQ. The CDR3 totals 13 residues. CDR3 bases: TGCGCCAGCAGTATGACGGGGGAAGAAAAACTGTTTTTT. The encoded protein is CASSMTGEEKLFF.

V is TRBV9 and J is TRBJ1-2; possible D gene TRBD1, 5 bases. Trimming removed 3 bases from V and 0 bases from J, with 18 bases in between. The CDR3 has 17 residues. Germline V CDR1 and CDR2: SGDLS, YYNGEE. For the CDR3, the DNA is TGTGCCAGCAGCGCCGCCCCGGGACGGGAAGCTAACTATGGCTACACCTTC. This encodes CASSAAPGREANYGYTF.

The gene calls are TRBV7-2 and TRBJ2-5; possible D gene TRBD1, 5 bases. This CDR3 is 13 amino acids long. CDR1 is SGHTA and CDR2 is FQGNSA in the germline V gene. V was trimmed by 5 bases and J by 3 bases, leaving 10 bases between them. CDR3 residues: CASSRGHEETQYF. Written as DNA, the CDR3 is TGTGCCAGCAGCCGCGGACATGAAGAGACCCAGTACTTC.

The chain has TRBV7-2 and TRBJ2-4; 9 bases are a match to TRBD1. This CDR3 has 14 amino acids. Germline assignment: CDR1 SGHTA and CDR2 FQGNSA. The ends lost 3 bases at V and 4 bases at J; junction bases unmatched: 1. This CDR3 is CASSFGTGKNIQYF. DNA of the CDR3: TGTGCCAGCAGCTTCGGGACAGGGAAAAACATTCAGTACTTC.

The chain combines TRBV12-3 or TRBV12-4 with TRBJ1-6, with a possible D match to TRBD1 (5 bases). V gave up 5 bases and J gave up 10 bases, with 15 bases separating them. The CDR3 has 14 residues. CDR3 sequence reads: CASSRPGLGSPLHF. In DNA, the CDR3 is TGTGCCAGCAGTCGACCGGGGCTGGGATCACCCCTCCACTTT.

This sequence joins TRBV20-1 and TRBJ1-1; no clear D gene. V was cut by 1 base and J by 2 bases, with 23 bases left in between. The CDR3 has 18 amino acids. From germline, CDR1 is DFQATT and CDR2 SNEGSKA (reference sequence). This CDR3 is CSARATRIFRQANTEAFF. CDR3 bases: TGCAGTGCTAGAGCTACACGTATTTTTCGACAAGCCAACACTGAAGCTTTCTTT.